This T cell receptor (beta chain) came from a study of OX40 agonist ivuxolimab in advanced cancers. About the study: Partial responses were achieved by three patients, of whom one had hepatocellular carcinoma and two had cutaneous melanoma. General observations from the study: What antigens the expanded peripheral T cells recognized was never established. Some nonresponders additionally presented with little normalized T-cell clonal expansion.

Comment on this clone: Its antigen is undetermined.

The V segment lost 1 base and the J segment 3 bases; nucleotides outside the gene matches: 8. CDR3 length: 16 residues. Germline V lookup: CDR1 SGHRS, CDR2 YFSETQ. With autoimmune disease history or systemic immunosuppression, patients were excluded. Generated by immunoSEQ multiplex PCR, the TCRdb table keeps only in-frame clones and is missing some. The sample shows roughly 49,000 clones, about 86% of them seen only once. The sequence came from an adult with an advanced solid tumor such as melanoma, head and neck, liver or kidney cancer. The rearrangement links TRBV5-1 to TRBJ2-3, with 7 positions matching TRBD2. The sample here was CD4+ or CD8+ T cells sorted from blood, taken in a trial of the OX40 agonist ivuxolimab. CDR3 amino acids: CASSLLGTMSTDTQYF. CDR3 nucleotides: TGCGCCAGCAGCTTGCTGGGGACTATGAGTACAGATACGCAGTATTTT.